This T cell receptor (beta chain) was observed in a study of a mutant IDH1 vaccine in newly diagnosed glioma. For the study at large: Earlier treatment was radiotherapy, temozolomide, or both, with most getting both.

This clone was seen once. Time point described: baseline, week 1 (first vaccination visit). Treatment indicated: pre-vaccination baseline after standard-of-care therapy. The ends were cut back, 6 bases at V and 1 base at J, with 21 bases in the middle. The germline CDR1 and CDR2 sequences are SEHNR and FQNEAQ (reference sequence). There are 17 residues in the CDR3. Some clones are missing from TCRdb's copy, which holds only in-frame ones; the method was immunoSEQ multiplex PCR. The profile shows around 33,000 clones, around nine tenths of them singletons. V is TRBV7-9 and J is TRBJ1-2; no clear D. The sequenced sample was PBMCs, obtained from a glioma patient treated with radiotherapy, temozolomide or both. This sequence originates from a middle-aged woman with glioma. The CDR3 here is CASSSPGPRLFNYGYTF. For the CDR3, the DNA is TGTGCCAGCAGTTCACCCGGGCCGCGATTATTTAACTATGGCTACACCTTC.